The rows below give T cell receptor beta chains drawn from one sample of a study of T cell repertoires in cytomegalovirus infection. TCRdb passed the reads through MiXCR, listing each CDR3 protein once. Of hundreds of thousands of distinct CDR3 sequences detected, roughly a third appear once; the ten largest clones hold roughly 13%. For these receptors, no antigen is known. The sample was cultured CD8+ T cells from PBMCs, taken from culture after CMV antigen stimulation. These receptor sequences come from a human donor in good health (CMV status not recorded). Some clones in this sample may be carry-over from other donors' samples. The CDR3 runs from the conserved cysteine through the conserved F or W. The D gene is left open where the match is weak. The listing skips clone size in some rows; elsewhere it reads once, few, many or a size class.

CDR3	DNA	V	size	D	J
CASSRDSLSEQYF	TGTGCCAGCAGTCGGGACAGTCTTAGCGAGCAGTACTTC	TRBV6-1	.	TRBD1	TRBJ2-7
CASSPIGADNQPQHF	TGTGCCAGCAGCCCGATTGGGGCAGACAATCAGCCCCAGCATTTT	TRBV5-5	few	.	TRBJ1-5
CASSLDRSGVYNEQFF	TGTGCCAGCAGCTTAGATAGGAGCGGGGTCTACAATGAGCAGTTCTTC	TRBV11-2	.	TRBD2	TRBJ2-1
CASSLYALSTDTQYF	TGTGCCAGCAGCTTGTACGCGCTTAGCACAGATACGCAGTATTTT	TRBV5-4	.	.	TRBJ2-3
CSVEDLTPYGANVLTF	TGCAGCGTTGAAGATCTCACACCCTATGGGGCCAACGTCCTGACTTTC	TRBV29-1	.	.	TRBJ2-6
CATSRRSGTGELFF	TGTGCCACCAGCAGAAGAAGCGGAACCGGGGAGCTGTTTTTT	TRBV15	.	.	TRBJ2-2
CASSGGTGAGTEAFF	TGTGCCAGCTCAGGGGGGACAGGGGCTGGCACTGAAGCTTTCTTT	TRBV18	.	TRBD1	TRBJ1-1
CVSSAGSYGYTF	TGTGTCAGCAGCGCAGGAAGTTATGGCTACACCTTC	TRBV5-4	.	.	TRBJ1-2
CASSLSRTGRGETQYF	TGTGCCAGCAGTTTATCGCGGACAGGGAGAGGAGAGACCCAGTACTTC	TRBV28	few	TRBD1	TRBJ2-5
CASSHRGPEETQYF	TGTGCCAGCAGCCACAGGGGACCGGAAGAGACCCAGTACTTC	TRBV7-6	.	TRBD1	TRBJ2-5
CASSQDRLTNYGYTF	TGCGCCAGCAGCCAAGACAGACTAACCAACTATGGCTACACCTTC	TRBV4-3	few	.	TRBJ1-2
CASSPGLAGVQETQYF	TGTGCCAGTAGTCCCGGACTAGCGGGGGTCCAAGAGACCCAGTACTTC	TRBV19	.	TRBD2	TRBJ2-5
CASSSPGQGAIGLNQPQHF	TGTGCCAGCAGTTCCCCCGGACAGGGGGCTATTGGCCTTAATCAGCCCCAGCATTTT	TRBV28	.	TRBD1	TRBJ1-5
CASSLSGRGRDEQFF	TGTGCCAGCAGCTTATCCGGGCGGGGGCGCGATGAGCAGTTCTTC	TRBV7-6	many	.	TRBJ2-1
CASSQLGLGTGNEQFF	TGTGCCAGCAGCCAGTTAGGACTCGGGACAGGCAATGAGCAGTTCTTC	TRBV4-1	.	TRBD1	TRBJ2-1
CASSFFGGGAITDTQYF	TGTGCCAGCAGCTTTTTTGGCGGGGGGGCCATAACAGATACGCAGTATTTT	TRBV7-9	.	TRBD2	TRBJ2-3
CASSLALSGVNSPLHF	TGTGCCAGCAGCTTAGCGCTGTCGGGGGTGAATTCACCCCTCCACTTT	TRBV7-2	many	.	TRBJ1-6
CASSPAKSNQPQHF	TGTGCTAGTTCCCCAGCTAAAAGCAATCAGCCCCAGCATTTT	TRBV12-5	few	.	TRBJ1-5
CASSPRTYGYTF	TGTGCCAGCAGCCCAAGGACCTATGGCTACACCTTC	TRBV7-8	many	.	TRBJ1-2
CSVQVEGLEETQYF	TGCAGTGTGCAGGTGGAAGGGCTTGAAGAGACCCAGTACTTC	TRBV20-1	few	.	TRBJ2-5
CAISDPGLNTEAFF	TGTGCCATCAGTGATCCGGGATTGAACACTGAAGCTTTCTTT	TRBV10-3	.	.	TRBJ1-1
CASSLVRGGVSNEQFF	TGTGCCAGCAGCTTAGTACGGGGGGGGGTCAGCAATGAGCAGTTCTTC	TRBV7-2	many	TRBD2	TRBJ2-1
CASSLTSDYNEQFF	TGTGCCAGCAGCTTAACCAGCGATTACAATGAGCAGTTCTTC	TRBV7-2	many	.	TRBJ2-1
CSVEDDSYEQYF	TGCAGCGTTGAAGATGACTCCTACGAGCAGTACTTC	TRBV29-1	.	.	TRBJ2-7
CASSQVGGGTQYF	TGTGCTAGCAGCCAAGTGGGTGGGGGGACGCAGTATTTT	TRBV7-7	many	.	TRBJ2-3
CASSPMAGYNEQFF	TGCGCCAGCAGCCCAATGGCTGGCTACAATGAGCAGTTCTTC	TRBV4-3	.	.	TRBJ2-1
CASSEQYF	TGTGCCAGCAGCGAGCAGTACTTC	TRBV7-9	.	.	TRBJ2-7
CASSSGQLGYTF	TGTGCCAGCAGCTCCGGACAGTTGGGCTACACCTTC	TRBV7-6	.	.	TRBJ1-2
CASTWDEQPYEQYF	TGTGCCAGCACCTGGGATGAGCAGCCCTACGAGCAGTACTTC	TRBV7-9	few	.	TRBJ2-7
CASTPGQGGSEAFF	TGTGCCAGCACCCCGGGACAGGGGGGGTCTGAAGCTTTCTTT	TRBV27	few	TRBD1	TRBJ1-1
CASSSQVGSSYNEQFF	TGTGCCAGCAGTTCGCAGGTCGGAAGCTCCTACAATGAGCAGTTCTTC	TRBV27	.	.	TRBJ2-1
CSSSLGGTGGYNEQFF	TGTTCCAGCAGTTTAGGAGGGACAGGGGGATACAATGAGCAGTTCTTC	TRBV27	.	TRBD1	TRBJ2-1
CATTNKGQVNQPQHF	TGTGCCACCACTAATAAGGGACAGGTTAATCAGCCCCAGCATTTT	TRBV19	few	TRBD1	TRBJ1-5
CASRSGVYEQYF	TGTGCCAGCCGTAGCGGGGTGTACGAGCAGTACTTC	TRBV6-6	few	TRBD2	TRBJ2-7
CASSQGSGGSEQFF	TGTGCCAGCAGCCAAGGTAGCGGGGGAAGTGAGCAGTTCTTC	TRBV14	.	TRBD2	TRBJ2-1
CASSTGSGTEETQYF	TGTGCCAGCAGCACGGGCTCCGGGACAGAAGAGACCCAGTACTTC	TRBV5-6	.	TRBD1	TRBJ2-5
CATSGTSGGFNEQFF	TGTGCCACCAGCGGGACTAGCGGGGGGTTCAATGAGCAGTTCTTC	TRBV15	.	TRBD2	TRBJ2-1
CSATDRGIDQPQHF	TGCAGTGCCACCGACAGGGGAATCGATCAGCCCCAGCATTTT	TRBV20-1	.	TRBD1	TRBJ1-5
CASSTGPNFHNEQFF	TGTGCTAGCAGCACCGGGCCAAATTTCCACAATGAGCAGTTCTTC	TRBV7-7	few	.	TRBJ2-1
CASSLLGSADTQYF	TGTGCCAGCAGCCTCTTAGGATCGGCAGATACGCAGTATTTT	TRBV7-6	many	.	TRBJ2-3